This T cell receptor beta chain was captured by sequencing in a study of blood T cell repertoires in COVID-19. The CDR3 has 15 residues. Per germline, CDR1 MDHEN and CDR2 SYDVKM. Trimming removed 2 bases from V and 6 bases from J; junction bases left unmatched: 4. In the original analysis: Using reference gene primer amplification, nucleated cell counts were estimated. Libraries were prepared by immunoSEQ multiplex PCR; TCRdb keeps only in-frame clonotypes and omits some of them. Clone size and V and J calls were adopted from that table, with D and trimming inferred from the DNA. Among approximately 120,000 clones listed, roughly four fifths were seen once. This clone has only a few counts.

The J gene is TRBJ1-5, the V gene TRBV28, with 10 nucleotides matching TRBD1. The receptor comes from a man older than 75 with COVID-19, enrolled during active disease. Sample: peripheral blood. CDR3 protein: CASSLRTGGVQPQHF. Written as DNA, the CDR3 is TGTGCCAGCAGTTTACGGACAGGGGGGGTTCAGCCCCAGCATTTT.